This TCR beta chain was captured by sequencing in a study of vaccination and CD4 T cells after COVID-19. The trim removed 3 bases at V and 3 bases at J, leaving 8 bases unmatched. The germline gives CDR1 SNHLY, CDR2 FYNNEI. CDR3 size: 16 residues. This clonotype was counted once. Its antigen is currently unknown. Oncomine TCR Beta short-read sequencing was applied to DNA from cultured CD4+ T cells. TCRdb itself ran the PCR reads through MiXCR, one entry per CDR3 protein. The data contain fewer than 13,000 distinct CDR3 sequences, 22% of them singletons. Specified treatment: 10-day PBMC culture with coronavirus spike peptide pools or control peptides (ViraFEST assay).

The TCR sequence derives from a human donor who had recovered from COVID-19. V usage is TRBV2 and J usage is TRBJ2-1, with 7 bases fitting TRBD2. Sequences were derived from CD4+ T cells from blood, cultured in vitro, sampled after SARS-CoV-2 vaccination. The CDR3 DNA follows: TGTGCCAGCAGTGATCGGGGGAGGGCCGTCTACAATGAGCAGTTCTTC. Its protein product is CASSDRGRAVYNEQFF. Supplemented by reference TRBV2 and TRBJ2-1, the full variable domain reads EPEVTQTPSHQVTQMGQEVILRCVPISNHLYFYWYRQILGQKVEFLVSFYNNEISEKSEIFDDQFSVERPDGSNFTLKIRSTKLEDSAMYFCASSDRGRAVYNEQFFGPGTRLTVL.